Listed below are T cell receptor beta chains from one sample, sequenced in a study of type 1 regulatory T cells. Their antigens remain unidentified. In TCRdb, the reads were re-called with MiXCR into one record per CDR3 protein. The sample shows about 67,000 distinct CDR3 sequences, roughly 50% of them seen only once. Sequencing was done on a sample of cultured non-Tr1 T cells, either the whole culture or a sorted T cell fraction (not recorded which). Every receptor here comes from a human donor in good health. Each CDR3 is given with its conserved first and last residue. D genes are given only for firm matches. Expanded clones get a size class; other rows say once, few or many, or leave the size out.

>NA|TRBV5-1|TRBJ1-3|NA
CASKESIPSGNTIYF
TGCGCCAGCAAGGAGAGCATTCCCTCTGGAAACACCATATATTTT
>NA|TRBV20-1|TRBJ2-3|TRBD2
CSAAEERGASTDTQYF
TGCAGTGCCGCCGAGGAGCGGGGGGCCAGCACAGATACGCAGTATTTT
>once|TRBV5-1|TRBJ2-3|NA
CASSLSETASVDTQYF
TGCGCCAGCAGCTTATCGGAAACGGCGAGTGTGGATACGCAGTATTTT
>NA|TRBV20-1|TRBJ1-1|NA
CSARPITRTENTEAFF
TGCAGTGCTAGGCCCATCACTAGGACAGAGAACACTGAAGCTTTCTTT
>NA|TRBV18|TRBJ1-4|TRBD1
CASSAQGATNEKLFF
TGTGCCAGCTCAGCACAGGGGGCAACTAATGAAAAACTGTTTTTT
>NA|TRBV2|TRBJ2-5|NA
CASSEQEGRGFGTQYF
TGTGCCAGCAGTGAACAGGAGGGACGCGGCTTCGGGACCCAGTACTTC
>NA|TRBV5-1|TRBJ2-7|TRBD1
CASSSGQGYEQYF
TGCGCCAGCAGCTCTGGACAGGGGTACGAGCAGTACTTC
>NA|TRBV9|TRBJ1-6|TRBD1
CASSETGGYNSPLHF
TGTGCCAGCAGCGAAACAGGGGGCTATAATTCACCCCTCCACTTT
>NA|TRBV3-1|TRBJ1-1|NA
CASSQYMNTEAFF
TGTGCCAGCAGCCAATATATGAACACTGAAGCTTTCTTT
>NA|TRBV11-3|TRBJ2-3|TRBD2
CASSVQPSGGTDTQYF
TGTGCCAGCAGCGTCCAACCTAGCGGTGGCACAGATACGCAGTATTTT
>NA|TRBV5-1|TRBJ1-2|TRBD1
CASSYGDRPGSGYTF
TGCGCCAGCAGCTACGGGGACAGACCCGGCTCTGGCTACACCTTC
>NA|TRBV2|TRBJ2-1|NA
CASSGYNEQFF
TGTGCCAGCAGTGGATACAATGAGCAGTTCTTC
>NA|TRBV20-1|TRBJ1-5|NA
CSARDRRVGLSNQPQHF
TGCAGTGCTAGAGATCGCAGGGTGGGTTTAAGCAATCAGCCCCAGCATTTT
>few|TRBV7-8|TRBJ2-3|TRBD1
CASSLVPRGMATDTQYF
TGTGCCAGCAGCTTAGTCCCCAGGGGGATGGCCACAGATACGCAGTATTTT
>NA|TRBV19|TRBJ2-3|TRBD2
CASSIDAANLAGAEDTQYF
TGTGCCAGTAGTATAGATGCCGCGAACCTAGCGGGGGCTGAAGATACGCAGTATTTT